One sample yielded the 20 T cell receptor beta chains listed below, sequenced in a study of T cell repertoires in cytomegalovirus infection. TCRdb processed the reads anew with MiXCR; each CDR3 protein has one entry. The data contain about 830,000 distinct CDR3 sequences, about 33% of them seen just once; the ten biggest clones take up around an eighth. The antigens these receptors bind are not known. This specimen was cultured CD8+ T cells from PBMCs, taken from culture after CMV antigen stimulation. The origin of the receptors is a human donor in good health (CMV status not recorded). Some clones in this sample may be carry-over from other donors' samples.

The chain combines TRBV27 with TRBJ1-1; D unclear. The CDR3 totals 15 residues. CDR1 MNHEY and CDR2 SMNVEV come from the germline V gene (reference sequence). Trimming pared 5 bases from V and 1 base from J, leaving 14 bases between. CDR3 DNA: TGTGCCAGCAGTCCCTCGGCGGGTAGGAACACTGAAGCTTTCTTT. As protein: CASSPSAGRNTEAFF.

This clonotype was counted between two and nine times. The chain has TRBV27 and TRBJ1-2, with D possibly being TRBD1 (6 bases). The CDR3 covers 14 residues. CDR1 and CDR2 from the germline V gene are MNHEY and SMNVEV (reference sequence). V lost 5 bases and J 2 bases, leaving 12 bases between the germline ends. For the CDR3, the DNA is TGTGCCAGCAGTGGGGGGCCAGAAAACTATGGCTACACCTTC. Translating it yields CASSGGPENYGYTF.

This clonotype has ten or more counts. The chain links TRBV7-2 to TRBJ2-1; 16 bases are shared with TRBD2. The CDR3 is made up of 20 amino acids. With V trimmed by 1 base and J by 5 bases, 11 bases remained unmatched. Germline values: CDR1 SGHTA, CDR2 FQGNSA. In nucleotides, the CDR3 is TGTGCCAGCAGCTTAGTGGGACTAGCGGGGGGGCCGTTTGGGAACAATGAGCAGTTCTTC. Translating it yields CASSLVGLAGGPFGNNEQFF.

This chain joins TRBV19 and TRBJ2-2, with TRBD1 as a possible D gene (5 bases). The V end lost 6 bases, the J end lost 0 bases, and 11 bases lay between the germline ends. The V gene's germline CDR1 is LNHDA and CDR2 SQIVND (reference sequence). CDR3 length: 15 amino acids. CDR3 coding DNA: TGTGCCAGTAGACACAGGACGGCGAACACCGGGGAGCTGTTTTTT. This sequence encodes CASRHRTANTGELFF.

V and J are TRBV27 and TRBJ2-1; D ambiguous. CDR1 is MNHEY, CDR2 SMNVEV, per germline (reference sequence). Trimming removed 3 bases from V and 3 bases from J, with 9 bases in between. This CDR3 spans 14 amino acids. CDR3 in DNA: TGTGCCAGCAGTTTGAACGGTTACTACAATGAGCAGTTCTTC. Its protein is CASSLNGYYNEQFF.

This clonotype has a count of ten or more. V and J are TRBV7-8 and TRBJ1-2; no reliable D call. CDR3 length equals 18 residues. The V end lost 0 bases, the J end lost 6 bases, and 23 bases lay between the germline ends. Germline loops: CDR1 SGHVS, CDR2 FQNEAQ. CDR3 protein: CASSLASPGRLPEDGYTF. CDR3 nucleotide sequence: TGTGCCAGCAGCTTAGCCTCACCAGGCAGGCTTCCCGAGGATGGCTACACCTTC.

V and J are TRBV6-5 and TRBJ1-6, with D perhaps matching TRBD1 (6 bases). The V gene lost 5 bases and the J gene lost 6 bases, with 14 bases spanning the gap. The CDR3 consists of 15 residues. Germline lookup yields CDR1 MNHEY and CDR2 SVGAGI. The CDR3 DNA reads TGTGCCAGCAGTCAAGGGGGGGGGCTTAATTCACCCCTCCACTTT. It is translated as CASSQGGGLNSPLHF.

The table lists this clonotype with a count of one. A clone one base away is much larger, so this may be a read error. The genes are TRBV7-9 and TRBJ2-6, with TRBD1 matching over 8 bases. This CDR3 has 19 residues. The germline V gene encodes CDR1 SEHNR and CDR2 FQNEAQ (reference sequence). Here the CDR3 reads CASSSTVTGEPSGANALTF. CDR3 in DNA: TGTGCCAGCAGCTCCACTGTGACAGGGGAACCCTCTGGGGCCAACGCCCTGACTTTC. The complete variable domain, with remaining parts taken from reference TRBV7-9 and TRBJ2-6, reads DTGVSQNPRHKITKRGQNVTFRCDPISEHNRLYWYRQTLGQGPEFLTYFQNEAQLEKSRLLSDRFSAERPKGSFSTLEIQRTEQGDSAMYLCASSSTVTGEPSGANALTFGAGSRLTVL.

This clonotype was counted at least ten times. V usage is TRBV7-6 and J usage is TRBJ2-1, with 12 bases matching TRBD2. Germline CDR1 reads SGHVS; CDR2 reads FNYEAQ. Trimming cost V 2 bases and J 0 bases; bases outside gene matches: 5. The CDR3 has 18 amino acids. The CDR3 sequence is CASSLTSGGYLSYNEQFF. The CDR3 DNA follows: TGTGCCAGCAGCTTAACTAGCGGGGGGTACCTCTCCTACAATGAGCAGTTCTTC. Full variable domain (remainder filled in from reference TRBV7-6 and TRBJ2-1): GAGVSQSPRYKVTKRGQDVALRCDPISGHVSLYWYRQALGQGPEFLTYFNYEAQQDKSGLPNDRFSAERPEGSISTLTIQRTEQRDSAMYRCASSLTSGGYLSYNEQFFGPGTRLTVL.

The rearrangement joins TRBV20-1 to TRBJ2-3, with TRBD2 matching over 7 bases. This CDR3 contains 14 residues. Germline CDR1 is DFQATT and CDR2 is SNEGSKA (reference sequence). J was trimmed by 1 base and V by 2 bases; bases with no gene match: 3. The CDR3 DNA sequence: TGCAGTGCTAGATTTCTAGCGGGCACAGATACGCAGTATTTT. Its protein is CSARFLAGTDTQYF.

This clonotype was counted a few times. The rearrangement links TRBV11-2 to TRBJ2-1, with TRBD2 matching over 10 bases. Germline values: CDR1 SGHAT, CDR2 FQNNGV. V lost 5 bases to trimming and J lost 4 bases; unmatched junction nucleotides: 8. This CDR3 spans 16 amino acids. For the CDR3, the DNA is TGTGCCAGCAGCCCGTGGACTAGCGGACTATACAATGAGCAGTTCTTC. The encoded protein is CASSPWTSGLYNEQFF.

The table lists this clonotype with many counts. The CDR3 reads CASSLVGGVDEQYF. The DNA for the CDR3 is TGTGCCAGCAGCTTAGTCGGGGGAGTGGACGAGCAGTACTTC. The gene calls are TRBV7-8 and TRBJ2-7; tentative D call: TRBD2 (6 bases). Germline CDR1 SGHVS, CDR2 FQNEAQ. This CDR3 spans 14 amino acids. The V gene lost 1 base and the J gene lost 5 bases, with 12 bases spanning the gap.

About this clonotype: The junction shows a germline mismatch at one end, possibly a read error. In nucleotides, the CDR3 is TGTGCCAACAGCTTAATGCGGGCAGGGGATTGGGGAGCCAAAAACATTCAGTACTTC. Protein: CANSLMRAGDWGAKNIQYF. The chain recombines TRBV7-8 with TRBJ2-4; D perhaps matches TRBD1 (6 bases). This CDR3 is built from 19 residues. Germline V lookup: CDR1 SGHVS, CDR2 FQNEAQ. The full variable domain, in which reference TRBV7-8 and TRBJ2-4 provide the parts outside the CDR3, is GAGVSQSPRYKVAKRGQDVALRCDPISGHVSLFWYQQALGQGPEFLTYFQNEAQLDKSGLPSDRFFAERPEGSVSTLKIQRTQQEDSAVYLCANSLMRAGDWGAKNIQYFGAGTRLSVL.

The chain has TRBV24-1 and TRBJ2-3; 7 bases line up with TRBD2. Germline V gene lookup returns CDR1 KGHDR and CDR2 SFDVKD. This CDR3 contains 14 residues. Trimming at V came to 2 bases and at J to 3 bases, leaving 1 base not matched to a gene. For the CDR3, the DNA is TGTGCCACCAGTGATTGGGAGGGTACAGATACGCAGTATTTT. Translating gives CATSDWEGTDTQYF.

The chain joins TRBV13 to TRBJ2-3, with 12 bases fitting TRBD2. V trimming: 5 bases; J trimming: 2 bases; junction bases outside the gene matches: 5. CDR1 is PRHDT, CDR2 FYEKMQ, per germline (reference sequence). The CDR3 loop spans 16 amino acids. Here the CDR3 DNA reads TGTGCCAGCAGCCAAGGACTAGCGGGGTACACAGATACGCAGTATTTT. Protein: CASSQGLAGYTDTQYF.

This clonotype was found many times. V usage is TRBV7-8 and J usage is TRBJ1-2, with TRBD1 identical over 7 bases. Germline CDR1 and CDR2: SGHVS and FQNEAQ. The CDR3 length is 15 residues. Germline trimming cut 5 bases from V and 4 bases from J; bases unmatched to any gene: 10. The CDR3 reads CASSTTGTLSYGYTF. The DNA for the CDR3 is TGTGCCAGCAGCACGACAGGGACCCTAAGCTATGGCTACACCTTC. The entire variable domain, with the rest obtained from reference TRBV7-8 and TRBJ1-2, is as follows: GAGVSQSPRYKVAKRGQDVALRCDPISGHVSLFWYQQALGQGPEFLTYFQNEAQLDKSGLPSDRFFAERPEGSVSTLKIQRTQQEDSAVYLCASSTTGTLSYGYTFGSGTRLTVV.

This clonotype was recorded at least ten times. The V and J genes are TRBV6-1 and TRBJ2-5; D not certain. Trimming removed 2 bases at V and 4 bases at J, with 2 bases between. The CDR3 loop spans 11 amino acids. In germline, CDR1 is MNHNS, CDR2 SASEGT. The CDR3 here is CASSELETQYF. DNA for the CDR3: TGTGCCAGCAGTGAACTAGAGACCCAGTACTTC.

This clonotype was counted only a few times. The rearrangement joins TRBV7-2 to TRBJ1-2; D not resolved. The V end was cut by 5 bases, the J end by 4 bases, with 17 bases between. The V gene's germline CDR1 is SGHTA and CDR2 FQGNSA. The CDR3 consists of 15 residues. For the CDR3, the DNA is TGTGCCAGCAGCGGCACGGAGGGCTTCGGCTATGGCTACACCTTC. The encoded protein is CASSGTEGFGYGYTF.

In regard to this clonotype: A read error may explain this, as a much larger clone is one base away. V is TRBV7-2 and J is TRBJ2-1; the D gene is possibly TRBD1 (7 bases). Germline CDR1 SGHTA, CDR2 FQGNSA. The CDR3 covers 16 residues. CDR3 in DNA: TGTGCCAACAGCTTAGGATCAGGGGGAGGCTACAATGAGCAGTTCTTC. Protein product: CANSLGSGGGYNEQFF.

The J gene is TRBJ2-3, the V gene TRBV15; TRBD2 might be the D (7 bases). With 4 bases removed from V and 0 bases from J, the gap between germline ends came to 14 bases. The length of the CDR3 is 16 residues. The germline gives CDR1 LNHNV, CDR2 YYDKDF (reference sequence). The CDR3 protein is CATSTYGGPSTDTQYF. The CDR3 DNA is TGTGCCACCAGCACCTACGGGGGGCCCAGCACAGATACGCAGTATTTT.